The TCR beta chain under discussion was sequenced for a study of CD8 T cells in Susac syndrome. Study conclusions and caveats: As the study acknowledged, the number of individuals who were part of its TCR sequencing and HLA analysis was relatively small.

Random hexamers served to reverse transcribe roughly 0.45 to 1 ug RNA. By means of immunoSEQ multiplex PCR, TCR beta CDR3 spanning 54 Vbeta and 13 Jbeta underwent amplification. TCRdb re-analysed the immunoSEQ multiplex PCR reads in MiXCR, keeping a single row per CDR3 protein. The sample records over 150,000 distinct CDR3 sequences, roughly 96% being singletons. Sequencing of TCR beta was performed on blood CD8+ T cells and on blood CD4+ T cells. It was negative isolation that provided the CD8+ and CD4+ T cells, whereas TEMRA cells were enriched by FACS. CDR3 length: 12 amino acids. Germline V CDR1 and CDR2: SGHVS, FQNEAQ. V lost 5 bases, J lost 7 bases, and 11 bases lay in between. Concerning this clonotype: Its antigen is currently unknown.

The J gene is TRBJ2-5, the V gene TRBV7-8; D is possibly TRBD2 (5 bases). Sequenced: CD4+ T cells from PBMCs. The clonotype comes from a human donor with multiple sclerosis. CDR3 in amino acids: CASSHLEGTQYF. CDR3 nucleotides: TGTGCCAGCAGCCACCTCGAGGGGACCCAGTACTTC.